A single sample gave rise to the 6 T cell receptor beta chains below, sequenced in a study of CD8 T cells in ankylosing spondylitis. Study-level points and caveats: What appeared characteristic of ankylosing spondylitis blood was a TCR beta motif of eight highly homologous variants.

Antigens for these TCRs are unknown. Each CDR3 protein gets one entry after TCRdb re-called the 5' RACE reads with MiXCR. The sample holds hundreds of thousands of distinct CDR3 sequences, about 12% seen once. The specimen sequenced was blood, either unsorted or a sorted T cell fraction (not recorded which). These receptors were collected from a male donor with ankylosing spondylitis.

This clonotype was counted between two and nine times. This chain links TRBV20-1 with TRBJ2-3, with D possibly TRBD2 on 6 matching bases. V dropped 3 bases and J dropped 2 bases, with 12 bases sitting between them. Germline V gene sequence: CDR1 DFQATT, CDR2 SNEGSKA (reference sequence). The CDR3 is made up of 14 amino acids. The CDR3 loop reads CSASAGYFTDTQYF. The CDR3 DNA follows: TGCAGTGCTAGTGCGGGGTATTTCACAGATACGCAGTATTTT.

This clonotype was recorded a few times. The chain employs TRBV27 and TRBJ2-1, with 8 bases that match TRBD1. The length of the CDR3 is 17 residues. V shed 6 bases, J shed 4 bases, and the junction held 14 bases outside the gene matches. Germline CDR1 MNHEY, CDR2 SMNVEV (reference sequence). CDR3 bases: TGTGCCAGCAGCCGCCCTACCGGGACAGGAACATACAATGAGCAGTTCTTC. This codes for CASSRPTGTGTYNEQFF.

The table lists this clonotype with a few counts. The chain combines TRBV5-1 with TRBJ2-1; the D is unclear. The CDR3 has 16 residues. The germline gives CDR1 SGHRS, CDR2 YFSETQ. V dropped 0 bases and J dropped 4 bases, with 14 bases sitting between them. This chain's CDR3 is CASSLVGPSDYNEQFF. The CDR3 coding sequence is TGCGCCAGCAGCTTGGTAGGTCCCTCGGATTACAATGAGCAGTTCTTC.

This chain uses TRBV12-3 or TRBV12-4 with TRBJ1-2, with D unresolved. Trimming left V 6 bases short and J 6 bases short, with 11 bases between. There are 12 residues in the CDR3. CDR3 amino acids: CASRPEADGYTF. CDR3 DNA sequence: TGTGCCAGCAGACCTGAGGCAGATGGCTACACCTTC.

The chain couples TRBV4-2 to TRBJ2-2, with D possibly matching TRBD2 (6 bases). Germline V CDR1 and CDR2: LGHNA, YNFKEQ. Trimming removed 4 bases at V and 4 bases at J, with 10 bases between. There are 14 residues in the CDR3. This CDR3 reads CASSRLDSTGELFF. CDR3 DNA sequence: TGTGCCAGCAGCCGACTAGATAGCACCGGGGAGCTGTTTTTT.

This clonotype was observed a handful of times. The J gene is TRBJ2-5, the V gene TRBV27; D is unresolved. The CDR3 has 15 residues. Germline V lookup: CDR1 MNHEY, CDR2 SMNVEV (reference sequence). V lost 6 bases to trimming and J lost 2 bases, with 16 bases between them. In DNA, the CDR3 is TGTGCCAGCAGCTCCTTGCTAGGGAAACAAGAGACCCAGTACTTC. Residues: CASSSLLGKQETQYF.